This T cell receptor beta chain was recorded in a study of T cell responses to AZD1222 COVID-19 vaccine. Overall study findings and caveats: Across spike, vaccine-associated CD4 TCRs were found, dominant at 160-218 and 743-854. Seropositive status at baseline applied to only six AZD1222 recipients.

Generated by immunoSEQ multiplex PCR, the TCRdb table keeps only in-frame clones and is missing some. The sample holds over 150,000 clones, around 88% seen once. There are a few counts of this clone. Its antigen remains unknown. This CDR3 is 17 amino acids long. Between the trimmed V and J ends, which lost 2 bases and 0 bases, there was a span of 14 bases. V is TRBV6-7 and J is TRBJ1-5; no clear D gene. TRBV6-7 is labeled an ORF, and its function is uncertain. This TCR derives from an adult who received the AZD1222 COVID-19 vaccine. Sequencing used peripheral blood, obtained 28 days after the second AZD1222 dose. The DNA for the CDR3 is TGTGCCAGCAGTTACGAGTTTACGACGGTTAGCAATCAGCCCCAGCATTTT. Its protein is CASSYEFTTVSNQPQHF.